This is a list of T cell receptor beta chains from one sample in a study of T cells in localized non-small cell lung cancer. Generated by immunoSEQ multiplex PCR, the TCRdb table keeps only in-frame clones and is missing some. This sample has several thousand clones, with less than 40% found just once. This specimen consisted of lung tumor tissue, obtained before any cancer treatment. The receptors were sampled from a male donor at least 60 years old with stage III lung adenocarcinoma. Each CDR3 is given with its conserved first and last residue. A D gene is named only where the DNA matches it firmly. Clone sizes are given selectively: once, few, many, or a class where the clone is expanded.

abundance,d_gene,j_gene,v_gene,CDR3aa,CDR3nt
.,TRBD1,TRBJ2-7,TRBV28,CASSSAGTGKTPSLLEQYF,TGTGCCAGCAGTTCAGCCGGGACAGGAAAAACCCCTTCTCTTCTCGAGCAGTACTTC
.,.,TRBJ2-7,TRBV9,CASSGSEVEVEQYF,TGTGCCAGCAGTGGATCAGAGGTTGAGGTCGAGCAGTACTTC
few,.,TRBJ2-2,TRBV6-8,CASRDVGGLGNTGELFF,TGTGCCAGCAGGGACGTCGGTGGCTTAGGGAACACCGGGGAGCTGTTTTTT
.,.,TRBJ2-1,TRBV18,CASSRGDLKGQFF,TGTGCCAGCTCACGCGGCGACCTAAAGGGGCAGTTCTTC
.,TRBD1,TRBJ2-7,TRBV19,CASSPRWDRGLRYEQYF,TGTGCCAGTAGTCCAAGATGGGACAGGGGCTTACGTTACGAGCAGTACTTC
few,TRBD2,TRBJ2-2,TRBV6-8,CASSPGTSFTGELFF,TGTGCCAGCAGTCCCGGGACTAGCTTCACCGGGGAGCTGTTTTTT
.,.,TRBJ1-2,TRBV11-3,CASSPSRASLYGYTF,TGTGCCAGCAGCCCATCTAGGGCGTCCCTTTATGGCTACACCTTC
few,.,TRBJ1-5,TRBV19,CASSMGRDQPQHF,TGTGCCAGTAGTATGGGCAGAGATCAGCCCCAGCATTTT
.,.,TRBJ2-3,TRBV7-5,CASSLDRGLGQGTDTQYF,TGTGCCAGCAGCTTAGATAGAGGGTTGGGACAGGGGACAGATACGCAGTATTTT
medium-sized,TRBD2,TRBJ2-7,TRBV11-3,CASSFSGGADEQYF,TGTGCCAGCAGCTTTAGCGGGGGGGCTGACGAGCAGTACTTC
few,TRBD2,TRBJ2-3,TRBV4-1,CASSQDLPGLLETDTQYF,TGCGCCAGCAGCCAAGACTTACCGGGACTACTAGAGACAGATACGCAGTATTTT
.,.,TRBJ1-6,TRBV9,CASSADGGSPLHF,TGTGCCAGCAGCGCCGACGGCGGTTCACCCCTCCACTTT
medium-sized,.,TRBJ1-2,TRBV6-8,CASSYWGESMGLGYGYTF,TGTGCCAGCAGTTACTGGGGGGAAAGTATGGGTCTTGGCTATGGCTACACCTTC
medium-sized,.,TRBJ1-2,TRBV6-8,CASSPLQGINVYGYTF,TGTGCCAGCAGTCCCCTACAGGGAATTAATGTCTATGGCTACACCTTC
few,.,TRBJ2-5,TRBV7-6,CASSLDGDSQETQYF,TGTGCCAGCAGCTTAGATGGGGACTCACAAGAGACCCAGTACTTC
.,.,TRBJ1-3,TRBV9,CASSVAGGGNTIYF,TGTGCCAGCAGCGTAGCGGGGGGAGGAAACACCATATATTTT
.,TRBD1,TRBJ2-1,TRBV5-1,CASSPGTGGEVPNEQFF,TGCGCCAGCAGCCCTGGGACAGGGGGCGAGGTCCCCAATGAGCAGTTCTTC
.,TRBD2,TRBJ2-2,TRBV5-1,CASSLTSGGTTRELFF,TGCGCCAGCAGCTTAACTAGCGGGGGGACCACCAGGGAGCTGTTTTTT
.,TRBD2,TRBJ2-1,TRBV19,CASRVVGLAGNEQFF,TGTGCCAGCAGAGTCGTGGGACTAGCGGGTAATGAGCAGTTCTTC
medium-sized,TRBD1,TRBJ1-3,TRBV6-8,CASRQGATSGNTIYF,TGTGCCAGCAGGCAGGGGGCCACCTCTGGAAACACCATATATTTT
.,TRBD2,TRBJ2-3,TRBV5-1,CASSLGEGRTDTQYF,TGCGCCAGCAGCTTGGGGGAGGGGAGGACAGATACGCAGTATTTT
.,TRBD1,TRBJ2-1,TRBV18,CASSGRQGAYNEQFF,TGTGCCAGCTCAGGACGACAGGGGGCTTACAATGAGCAGTTCTTC
few,.,TRBJ1-1,TRBV11-3,CASSSGPAYANTEAFF,TGTGCCAGCAGCTCGGGGCCCGCCTATGCGAACACTGAAGCTTTCTTT
.,TRBD2,TRBJ2-3,TRBV19,CASRGLAGARDTQYF,TGTGCCAGTAGGGGCCTAGCGGGGGCTCGAGATACGCAGTATTTT
.,TRBD2,TRBJ2-7,TRBV28,CASSTPSGATYEQYF,TGTGCCAGCAGTACACCCAGCGGGGCGACCTACGAGCAGTACTTC
.,.,TRBJ1-6,TRBV19,CASSDGGGYNSPLHF,TGTGCCAGTAGTGACGGAGGGGGGTATAATTCACCCCTCCACTTT
.,TRBD1,TRBJ1-5,TRBV6-8,CASNRDSTVQPQHF,TGTGCCAGCAATCGGGACAGTACGGTTCAGCCCCAGCATTTT
few,.,TRBJ1-1,TRBV11-3,CASSGGGGNTEAFF,TGTGCCAGCAGTGGTGGAGGGGGGAACACTGAAGCTTTCTTT
few,.,TRBJ1-6,TRBV18,CASSPSQSSPLHF,TGTGCCAGCTCACCCTCCCAGTCTTCACCCCTCCACTTT
.,TRBD1,TRBJ1-2,TRBV6-8,CASSALRVSGGYGYTF,TGTGCCAGCAGTGCCCTCCGAGTTTCAGGGGGCTATGGCTACACCTTC
.,.,TRBJ2-5,TRBV19,CASSIGEGQETQYF,TGTGCCAGTAGTATAGGGGAAGGGCAAGAGACCCAGTACTTC
.,TRBD1,TRBJ1-5,TRBV9,CASSVGQGAGQPQHF,TGTGCCAGCAGCGTCGGACAGGGGGCCGGTCAGCCCCAGCATTTT
.,.,TRBJ2-2,TRBV7-5,CASRPAGWGTGELFF,TGTGCCAGCAGGCCTGCGGGGTGGGGAACCGGGGAGCTGTTTTTT
.,.,TRBJ1-6,TRBV6-8,CASTGLNSPLHF,TGTGCCAGCACAGGGCTAAATTCACCCCTCCACTTT
.,.,TRBJ2-3,TRBV14,CASSRRQAGDTQYF,TGTGCCAGCAGCCGCCGACAGGCGGGAGATACGCAGTATTTT
.,.,TRBJ1-1,TRBV6-8,CASYRVSGTEAFF,TGTGCCAGTTACAGGGTATCGGGAACTGAAGCTTTCTTT
.,TRBD1,TRBJ1-6,TRBV11-3,CASSSGQGYSPLHF,TGTGCCAGCAGCTCTGGACAGGGTTATTCACCCCTCCACTTT
.,TRBD1,TRBJ2-2,TRBV23-1,CASSQAGTGVTGELFF,TGCGCCAGCAGCCAAGCAGGGACAGGGGTTACCGGGGAGCTGTTTTTT
medium-sized,.,TRBJ2-3,TRBV11-3,CASSLDRVISDTQYF,TGTGCCAGCAGCTTGGATAGGGTTATATCAGATACGCAGTATTTT
.,.,TRBJ2-5,TRBV11-3,CASSLGDGTHQETQYF,TGTGCCAGCAGCTTAGGTGATGGGACGCACCAAGAGACCCAGTACTTC
.,TRBD2,TRBJ2-1,TRBV7-6,CASSFRSGGANEQFF,TGTGCCAGCAGCTTTAGGAGCGGGGGGGCCAATGAGCAGTTCTTC
.,.,TRBJ2-2,TRBV9,CASSSRQISLNTGELFF,TGTGCCAGCAGCTCTAGACAGATTTCTTTGAACACCGGGGAGCTGTTTTTT
.,.,TRBJ2-1,TRBV30,CAWSENSAYNEQFF,TGTGCCTGGAGTGAAAATAGCGCCTACAATGAGCAGTTCTTC
few,.,TRBJ2-3,TRBV11-3,CASSLGLSLQLSTDTQYF,TGTGCCAGCAGCTTAGGTTTGTCCCTCCAGCTTAGCACAGATACGCAGTATTTT
.,.,TRBJ2-5,TRBV12-5,CASGLVTAYQETQYF,TGTGCTAGTGGTTTGGTGACAGCGTACCAAGAGACCCAGTACTTC
.,.,TRBJ2-6,TRBV6-8,CASSSGHSFFSANVLTF,TGTGCCAGCAGCTCGGGACATTCCTTCTTTTCGGCCAACGTCCTGACTTTC
.,TRBD1,TRBJ1-4,TRBV7-6,CASSGGQGGEKLFF,TGTGCCAGCAGCGGTGGACAGGGCGGAGAAAAACTGTTTTTT
.,TRBD1,TRBJ1-4,TRBV29-1,CSVSPGQGGNWGEKLFF,TGCAGCGTCAGCCCGGGACAGGGTGGTAATTGGGGTGAAAAACTGTTTTTT
few,.,TRBJ2-7,TRBV30,CAWNPGGTAHEQYF,TGTGCCTGGAACCCGGGAGGGACAGCTCACGAGCAGTACTTC
.,.,TRBJ2-1,TRBV5-1,CASSLGTGLTYNEQFF,TGCGCCAGCAGCTTGGGGACAGGACTAACCTACAATGAGCAGTTCTTC
few,TRBD1,TRBJ1-3,TRBV2,CASSARRTGAGNTIYF,TGTGCCAGCAGCGCTCGACGGACAGGGGCTGGAAACACCATATATTTT
.,.,TRBJ1-1,TRBV5-1,CASSSSSPREGSEAFF,TGCGCCAGCAGCTCTAGCTCCCCCAGGGAAGGGTCGGAAGCTTTCTTT
medium-sized,.,TRBJ1-1,TRBV6-8,CASSYPPDGMDTEAFF,TGTGCCAGCAGTTACCCTCCCGACGGGATGGACACTGAAGCTTTCTTT
.,.,TRBJ1-4,TRBV5-1,CASSGDLTGLNEKLFF,TGCGCCAGCAGCGGGGACCTGACAGGTCTGAATGAAAAACTGTTTTTT